This is a list of T cell receptor beta chains from one sample in a study of vaccination and CD4 T cells after COVID-19. TCRdb processed the PCR reads anew with MiXCR; each CDR3 protein has one entry. The table includes more than 15,000 distinct CDR3 sequences, around 44% detected once. Which antigens these TCRs recognize remains unknown. The sample was CD4+ T cells from blood, cultured in vitro. The receptors derive from a human donor who had recovered from COVID-19. CDR3s include the opening cysteine and the closing phenylalanine or tryptophan. Fields, in order: D gene, V gene, J gene, CDR3 protein. The D gene is left open where the match is weak.

D gene: .
V gene: TRBV6-1
J gene: TRBJ2-5
CDR3 protein: CASSEAGGPETQYF

D gene: .
V gene: TRBV6-1
J gene: TRBJ2-4
CDR3 protein: CASIHSTGALLAKNIQYF

D gene: .
V gene: TRBV7-8
J gene: TRBJ2-7
CDR3 protein: CASSLGEISSYEQYF

D gene: .
V gene: TRBV4-1
J gene: TRBJ1-6
CDR3 protein: CASSQVSSPLHF

D gene: .
V gene: TRBV6-2/TRBV6-3
J gene: TRBJ1-2
CDR3 protein: CASSRLTGNYGYTF

D gene: .
V gene: TRBV27
J gene: TRBJ1-6
CDR3 protein: CASSMAQVYNSPLHF

D gene: TRBD1
V gene: TRBV6-5
J gene: TRBJ1-2
CDR3 protein: CASSYSDRGGYTF

D gene: .
V gene: TRBV7-8
J gene: TRBJ2-1
CDR3 protein: CASSPYSGRAYNEQFF

D gene: TRBD2
V gene: TRBV12-3/TRBV12-4
J gene: TRBJ2-7
CDR3 protein: CASSALAGGVYEQYF

D gene: .
V gene: TRBV28
J gene: TRBJ1-2
CDR3 protein: CARDGGAGGYTF

D gene: .
V gene: TRBV6-5
J gene: TRBJ2-7
CDR3 protein: CASSYERGPYEQYF

D gene: TRBD1
V gene: TRBV10-3
J gene: TRBJ1-5
CDR3 protein: CAISSRGGDSNQPQHF

D gene: .
V gene: TRBV20-1
J gene: TRBJ1-5
CDR3 protein: CSARDWGPSNQPQHF

D gene: .
V gene: TRBV19
J gene: TRBJ1-1
CDR3 protein: CASSIRTAAEAFF

D gene: TRBD1
V gene: TRBV20-1
J gene: TRBJ2-2
CDR3 protein: CSARTGIGYGELFF

D gene: .
V gene: TRBV27
J gene: TRBJ1-2
CDR3 protein: CASSSQGHYGYTF

D gene: .
V gene: TRBV5-1
J gene: TRBJ2-3
CDR3 protein: CASSLESGTYTQYF

D gene: .
V gene: TRBV20-1
J gene: TRBJ1-3
CDR3 protein: CSASSRATGNTIYF

D gene: TRBD1
V gene: TRBV7-9
J gene: TRBJ1-4
CDR3 protein: CASSTGQPNEKLFF

D gene: .
V gene: TRBV5-1
J gene: TRBJ2-6
CDR3 protein: CASSTLWGPGANVLTF

D gene: .
V gene: TRBV7-3
J gene: TRBJ2-3
CDR3 protein: CASSSRASTDTQYF

D gene: .
V gene: TRBV20-1
J gene: TRBJ2-5
CDR3 protein: CSARVFGGQETQYF

D gene: .
V gene: TRBV20-1
J gene: TRBJ1-2
CDR3 protein: CSARDATSNYGYTF

D gene: TRBD2
V gene: TRBV24-1
J gene: TRBJ2-3
CDR3 protein: CATSVGTSGGTDTQYF

D gene: .
V gene: TRBV10-3
J gene: TRBJ1-5
CDR3 protein: CAISGGDSNQPQHF

D gene: .
V gene: TRBV5-5
J gene: TRBJ2-3
CDR3 protein: CASSQSTDTQYF

D gene: .
V gene: TRBV20-1
J gene: TRBJ2-7
CDR3 protein: CSAQDNPTYEQYF

D gene: TRBD2
V gene: TRBV19
J gene: TRBJ2-7
CDR3 protein: CASSKGTSATYEQYF

D gene: .
V gene: TRBV7-9
J gene: TRBJ2-6
CDR3 protein: CASTSSRGFDGANVLTF

D gene: .
V gene: TRBV28
J gene: TRBJ2-7
CDR3 protein: CASSQGSYEQYF

D gene: .
V gene: TRBV4-2
J gene: TRBJ2-2
CDR3 protein: CASSQALGGNTGELFF

D gene: .
V gene: TRBV7-2
J gene: TRBJ1-5
CDR3 protein: CASSVGWSGNQPQHF

D gene: .
V gene: TRBV24-1
J gene: TRBJ1-1
CDR3 protein: CATSDLQGGAFF

D gene: TRBD1
V gene: TRBV7-9
J gene: TRBJ1-5
CDR3 protein: CASSSAILQGANQPQHF

D gene: .
V gene: TRBV18
J gene: TRBJ2-7
CDR3 protein: CASSPGLQGSPLFYEQYF

D gene: .
V gene: TRBV4-2
J gene: TRBJ1-2
CDR3 protein: CASSQDLVSSTTNYGYTF

D gene: TRBD1
V gene: TRBV4-3
J gene: TRBJ1-6
CDR3 protein: CASSQVFGGQGQSSYNSPLHF

D gene: TRBD1
V gene: TRBV5-4
J gene: TRBJ2-3
CDR3 protein: CASSRDRSTDTQYF

D gene: TRBD2
V gene: TRBV19
J gene: TRBJ2-1
CDR3 protein: CASSIPGLVSYNEQFF

D gene: .
V gene: TRBV7-9
J gene: TRBJ2-6
CDR3 protein: CARAGANVLTF

D gene: .
V gene: TRBV6-1
J gene: TRBJ2-7
CDR3 protein: CASTGPYEQYF

D gene: TRBD1
V gene: TRBV6-2/TRBV6-3
J gene: TRBJ1-2
CDR3 protein: CASSLRGNYGYTF